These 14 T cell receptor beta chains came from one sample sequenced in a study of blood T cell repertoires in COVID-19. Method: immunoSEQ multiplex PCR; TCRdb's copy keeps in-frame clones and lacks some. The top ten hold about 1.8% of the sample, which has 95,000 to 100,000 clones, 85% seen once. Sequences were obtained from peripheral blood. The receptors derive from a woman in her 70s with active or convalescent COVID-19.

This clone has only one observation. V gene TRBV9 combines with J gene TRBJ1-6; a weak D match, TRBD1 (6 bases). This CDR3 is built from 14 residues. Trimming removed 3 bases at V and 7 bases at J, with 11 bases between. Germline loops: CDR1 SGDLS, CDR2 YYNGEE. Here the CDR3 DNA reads TGTGCCAGCAGCGGAACAGGGACGAATTCACCCCTCCACTTT. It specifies CASSGTGTNSPLHF.

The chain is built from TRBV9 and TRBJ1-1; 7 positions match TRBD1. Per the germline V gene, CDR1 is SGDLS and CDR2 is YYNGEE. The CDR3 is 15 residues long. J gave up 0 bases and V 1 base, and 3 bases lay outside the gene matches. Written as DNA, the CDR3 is TGTGCCAGCAGCGTAAGGACAGGCCTGAACACTGAAGCTTTCTTT. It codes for CASSVRTGLNTEAFF. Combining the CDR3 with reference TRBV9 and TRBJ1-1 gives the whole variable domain DSGVTQTPKHLITATGQRVTLRCSPRSGDLSVYWYQQSLDQGLQFLIQYYNGEERAKGNILERFSAQQFPDLHSELNLSSLELGDSALYFCASSVRTGLNTEAFFGQGTRLTVV.

The CDR3 region is CASSDRGREEKLFF. The CDR3 DNA sequence: TGTGCCAGCAGTGACAGGGGGCGCGAGGAAAAACTGTTTTTT. The chain uses TRBV6-1 and TRBJ1-4; 8 bases match TRBD1. This CDR3 contains 14 residues. The junction had 5 bases not matched to a gene; V was cut back by 3 bases and J by 8 bases. Germline loops: CDR1 MNHNS, CDR2 SASEGT.

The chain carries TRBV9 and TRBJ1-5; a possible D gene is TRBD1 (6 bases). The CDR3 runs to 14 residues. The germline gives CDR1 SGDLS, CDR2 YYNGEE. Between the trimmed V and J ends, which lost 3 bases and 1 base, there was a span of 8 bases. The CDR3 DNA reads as TGTGCCAGCAGCGAGGGGGACAGCAATCAGCCCCAGCATTTT. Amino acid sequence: CASSEGDSNQPQHF.

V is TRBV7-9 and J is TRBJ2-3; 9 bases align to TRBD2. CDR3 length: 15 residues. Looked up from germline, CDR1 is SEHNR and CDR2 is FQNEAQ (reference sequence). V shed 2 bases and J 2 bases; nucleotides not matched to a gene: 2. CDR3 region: CASSLPSGITDTQYF. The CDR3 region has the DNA TGTGCCAGCAGCTTACCTAGCGGGATCACAGATACGCAGTATTTT.

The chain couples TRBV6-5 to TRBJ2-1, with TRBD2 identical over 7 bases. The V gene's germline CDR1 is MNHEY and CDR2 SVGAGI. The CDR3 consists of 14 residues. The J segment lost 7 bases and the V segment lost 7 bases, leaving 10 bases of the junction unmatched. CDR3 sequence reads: CASKRGPLENEQFF. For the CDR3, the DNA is TGTGCCAGCAAGCGGGGCCCCTTAGAGAATGAGCAGTTCTTC.

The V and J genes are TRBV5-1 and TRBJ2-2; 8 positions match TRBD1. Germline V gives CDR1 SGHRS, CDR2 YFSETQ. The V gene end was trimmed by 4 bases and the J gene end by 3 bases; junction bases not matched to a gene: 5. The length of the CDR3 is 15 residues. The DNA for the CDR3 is TGCGCCAGCAGCCTTATGACAGGGGACACCGGGGAGCTGTTTTTT. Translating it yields CASSLMTGDTGELFF.

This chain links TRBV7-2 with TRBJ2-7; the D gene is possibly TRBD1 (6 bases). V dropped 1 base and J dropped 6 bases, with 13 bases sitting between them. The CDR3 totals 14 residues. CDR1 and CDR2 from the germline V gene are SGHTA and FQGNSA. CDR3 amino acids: CASSLVGQGREQYF. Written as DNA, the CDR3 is TGTGCCAGCAGCTTAGTTGGGCAGGGGCGCGAGCAGTACTTC.

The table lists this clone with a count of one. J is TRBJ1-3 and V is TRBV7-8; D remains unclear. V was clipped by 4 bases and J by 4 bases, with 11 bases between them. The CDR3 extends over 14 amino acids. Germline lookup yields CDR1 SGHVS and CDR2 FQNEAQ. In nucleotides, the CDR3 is TGTGCCAGCAGCTCGAGAGCCGAAGGAAACACCATATATTTT. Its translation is CASSSRAEGNTIYF.

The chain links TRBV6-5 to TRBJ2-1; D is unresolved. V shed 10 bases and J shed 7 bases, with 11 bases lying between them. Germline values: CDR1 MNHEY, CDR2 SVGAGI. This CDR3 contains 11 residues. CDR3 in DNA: TGTGCCACCAAGAGCCGGAATGAGCAGTTCTTC. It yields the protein CATKSRNEQFF.

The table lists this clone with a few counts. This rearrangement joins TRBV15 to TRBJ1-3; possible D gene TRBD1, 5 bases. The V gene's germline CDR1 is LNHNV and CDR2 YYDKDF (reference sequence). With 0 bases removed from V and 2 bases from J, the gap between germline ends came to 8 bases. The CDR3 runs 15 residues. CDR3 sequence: CATSRDRDAGNTIYF. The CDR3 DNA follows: TGTGCCACCAGCAGAGACAGGGATGCTGGAAACACCATATATTTT.

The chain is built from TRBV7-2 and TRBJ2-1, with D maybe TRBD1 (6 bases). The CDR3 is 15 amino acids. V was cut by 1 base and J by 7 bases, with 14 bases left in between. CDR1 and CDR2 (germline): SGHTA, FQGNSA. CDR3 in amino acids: CASSLDWGQWNEQFF. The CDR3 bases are TGTGCCAGCAGCTTAGATTGGGGGCAGTGGAATGAGCAGTTCTTC.

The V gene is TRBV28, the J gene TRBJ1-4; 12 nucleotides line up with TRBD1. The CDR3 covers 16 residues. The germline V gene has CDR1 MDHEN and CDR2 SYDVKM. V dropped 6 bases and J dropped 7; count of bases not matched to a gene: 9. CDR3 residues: CASRSGTGGVGEKLFF. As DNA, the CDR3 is TGTGCCAGCAGGTCCGGGACAGGGGGCGTAGGTGAAAAACTGTTTTTT.

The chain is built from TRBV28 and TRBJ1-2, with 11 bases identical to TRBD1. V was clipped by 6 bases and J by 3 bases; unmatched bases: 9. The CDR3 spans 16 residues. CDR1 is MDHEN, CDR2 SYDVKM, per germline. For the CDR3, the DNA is TGTGCCAGCAGCCAGGACAGGGGGCGTCTTTACTATGGCTACACCTTC. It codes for CASSQDRGRLYYGYTF.